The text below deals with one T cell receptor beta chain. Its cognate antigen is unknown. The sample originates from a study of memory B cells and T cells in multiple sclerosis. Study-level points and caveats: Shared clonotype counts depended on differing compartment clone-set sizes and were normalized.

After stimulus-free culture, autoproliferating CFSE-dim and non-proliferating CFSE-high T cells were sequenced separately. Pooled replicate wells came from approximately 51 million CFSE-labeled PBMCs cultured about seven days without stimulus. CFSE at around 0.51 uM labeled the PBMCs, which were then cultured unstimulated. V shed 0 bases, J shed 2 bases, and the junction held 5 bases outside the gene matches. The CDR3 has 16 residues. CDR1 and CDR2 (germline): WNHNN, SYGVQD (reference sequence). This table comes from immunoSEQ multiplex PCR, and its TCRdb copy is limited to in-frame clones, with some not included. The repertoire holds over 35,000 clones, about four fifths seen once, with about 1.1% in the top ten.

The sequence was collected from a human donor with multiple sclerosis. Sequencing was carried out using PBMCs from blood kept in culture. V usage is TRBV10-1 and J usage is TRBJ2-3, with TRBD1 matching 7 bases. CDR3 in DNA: TGCGCCAGCAGTGAGTCTGGTGGGACAGACACAGATACGCAGTATTTT. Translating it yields CASSESGGTDTDTQYF.